A selection of T cell receptor beta chains follows, all from one sample in a study of blood T cell repertoires in COVID-19. Generated by immunoSEQ multiplex PCR, the TCRdb table keeps only in-frame clones and is missing some. The sample records 65,000 to 75,000 clones, nearly 90% being singletons. The sequenced sample consisted of peripheral blood. Receptor source: a woman between 50 and 59 years old with active COVID-19. Each CDR3 is given with its conserved first and last residue. A D gene is named only where the DNA matches it firmly. Clone sizes are given selectively: once, few, many, or a class where the clone is expanded.

V gene: TRBV9; J gene: TRBJ2-3; CDR3 length: 14; clone size: NA; D gene: TRBD1; CDR3 DNA: TGTGCCAGCAGCCCCCGACAGGGAACAGATACGCAGTATTTT; CDR3 protein: CASSPRQGTDTQYF
V gene: TRBV10-1; J gene: TRBJ2-2; CDR3 length: 14; clone size: NA; D gene: NA; CDR3 DNA: TGCGCCAGCAGTGGACAGGCTAACACCGGGGAGCTGTTTTTT; CDR3 protein: CASSGQANTGELFF
V gene: TRBV10-3; J gene: TRBJ1-3; CDR3 length: 14; clone size: NA; D gene: NA; CDR3 DNA: TGTGCCATCAGGGCAGGTAACTCTGGAAACACCATATATTTT; CDR3 protein: CAIRAGNSGNTIYF
V gene: TRBV21-1; J gene: TRBJ2-7; CDR3 length: 14; clone size: NA; D gene: NA; CDR3 DNA: TGTGCCAGCAGCAACCAGACAGGGGATGACGAGCAGTACTTC; CDR3 protein: CASSNQTGDDEQYF
V gene: TRBV7-2; J gene: TRBJ2-7; CDR3 length: 13; clone size: NA; D gene: NA; CDR3 DNA: TGTGCCAGCAGCCTTGACTGGAAATACGAGCAGTACTTC; CDR3 protein: CASSLDWKYEQYF
V gene: TRBV7-3; J gene: TRBJ2-7; CDR3 length: 15; clone size: NA; D gene: TRBD2; CDR3 DNA: TGTGCCAGCAGCATGCCTACTAGCGGGAGGAACGAGCAGTACTTC; CDR3 protein: CASSMPTSGRNEQYF
V gene: TRBV11-2; J gene: TRBJ2-7; CDR3 length: 15; clone size: NA; D gene: TRBD2; CDR3 DNA: TGTGCCAGCAGCCTACTAAGCGGGAGTGGCTACGAGCAGTACTTC; CDR3 protein: CASSLLSGSGYEQYF
V gene: TRBV10-3; J gene: TRBJ1-1; CDR3 length: 15; clone size: NA; D gene: NA; CDR3 DNA: TGTGCCATCAGTGAGATAGGGACATTCAACACTGAAGCTTTCTTT; CDR3 protein: CAISEIGTFNTEAFF
V gene: TRBV7-9; J gene: TRBJ2-7; CDR3 length: 15; clone size: NA; D gene: TRBD1; CDR3 DNA: TGTGCCAGCAGCCCCCGACCGGGACAGGGTGACGAGCAGTACTTC; CDR3 protein: CASSPRPGQGDEQYF
V gene: TRBV19; J gene: TRBJ2-3; CDR3 length: 14; clone size: NA; D gene: TRBD2; CDR3 DNA: TGTGCCAGTAGCGCGGGACTAGCTAGAGATACGCAGTATTTT; CDR3 protein: CASSAGLARDTQYF
V gene: TRBV28; J gene: TRBJ1-2; CDR3 length: 14; clone size: once; D gene: NA; CDR3 DNA: TGTGCCAGCAGTTTCCCGGAGGGGGGGGGCGGCTACACCTTC; CDR3 protein: CASSFPEGGGGYTF
V gene: TRBV5-1; J gene: TRBJ1-4; CDR3 length: 16; clone size: NA; D gene: TRBD1; CDR3 DNA: TGCGCCAGCAGCCCGGCACAACGACAGGGTCATGAAAAACTGTTTTTT; CDR3 protein: CASSPAQRQGHEKLFF
V gene: TRBV4-1; J gene: TRBJ2-1; CDR3 length: 15; clone size: NA; D gene: TRBD2; CDR3 DNA: TGCGCCAGCAGCCAAGATGGGACTAGTTATTATGAGCAGTTCTTC; CDR3 protein: CASSQDGTSYYEQFF
V gene: TRBV9; J gene: TRBJ2-7; CDR3 length: 16; clone size: once; D gene: TRBD2; CDR3 DNA: TGTGCCAGCAGCGCCTACGGACTAGCGGGGGCCTACGAGCAGTACTTC; CDR3 protein: CASSAYGLAGAYEQYF
V gene: TRBV28; J gene: TRBJ2-1; CDR3 length: 13; clone size: NA; D gene: NA; CDR3 DNA: TGTGCCAGCACCCTGCTAGCGTCACAAGAGCAGTTCTTC; CDR3 protein: CASTLLASQEQFF
V gene: TRBV25-1; J gene: TRBJ1-1; CDR3 length: 12; clone size: NA; D gene: NA; CDR3 DNA: TGTGCTCAAGCGGGGGTTGCGGGTGAAGCTTTCTTT; CDR3 protein: CAQAGVAGEAFF
V gene: TRBV28; J gene: TRBJ1-1; CDR3 length: 17; clone size: NA; D gene: NA; CDR3 DNA: TGTGCCAGCAGTTTGGGAGGGCAGGGCGGCGGGAACACTGAAGCTTTCTTT; CDR3 protein: CASSLGGQGGGNTEAFF
V gene: TRBV5-6; J gene: TRBJ1-2; CDR3 length: 14; clone size: NA; D gene: TRBD1; CDR3 DNA: TGTGCCAGCAGCAGAAAGGGACAGAACTATGGCTACACCTTC; CDR3 protein: CASSRKGQNYGYTF
V gene: TRBV5-4; J gene: TRBJ2-1; CDR3 length: 17; clone size: NA; D gene: TRBD2; CDR3 DNA: TGTGCCAGCAGCCCGGGGACTAGCGGGAGAACCTACAATGAGCAGTTCTTC; CDR3 protein: CASSPGTSGRTYNEQFF
V gene: TRBV15; J gene: TRBJ1-2; CDR3 length: 15; clone size: NA; D gene: NA; CDR3 DNA: TGTGCCACCAGCAGGGCGCGGGGGGCGATCAATGGCTACACCTTC; CDR3 protein: CATSRARGAINGYTF
V gene: TRBV7-9; J gene: TRBJ2-7; CDR3 length: 15; clone size: NA; D gene: TRBD2; CDR3 DNA: TGTGCCAGCAGCTTAAGCCTAGCGGGATACTACGAGCAGTACTTC; CDR3 protein: CASSLSLAGYYEQYF
V gene: TRBV5-1; J gene: TRBJ2-7; CDR3 length: 15; clone size: few; D gene: NA; CDR3 DNA: TGCGCCAGCAGCTTAAAAGGACAGAGCTCCTACGAGCAGTACTTC; CDR3 protein: CASSLKGQSSYEQYF
V gene: TRBV11-2; J gene: TRBJ1-3; CDR3 length: 13; clone size: NA; D gene: NA; CDR3 DNA: TGTGCCAGCAGCAATACAGGTGGAAACACCATATATTTT; CDR3 protein: CASSNTGGNTIYF
V gene: TRBV28; J gene: TRBJ2-1; CDR3 length: 18; clone size: NA; D gene: TRBD2; CDR3 DNA: TGTGCCAGCAGCCAGGGACTAGCGGGCTTGAGCTCCTACAATGAGCAGTTCTTC; CDR3 protein: CASSQGLAGLSSYNEQFF
V gene: TRBV5-6; J gene: TRBJ1-1; CDR3 length: 15; clone size: NA; D gene: NA; CDR3 DNA: TGTGCCAGCAGCTTGGGACAGGTGATGAACACTGAAGCTTTCTTT; CDR3 protein: CASSLGQVMNTEAFF
V gene: TRBV27; J gene: TRBJ2-5; CDR3 length: 16; clone size: NA; D gene: NA; CDR3 DNA: TGTGCCAGCAGTTTATCTGGGGGGGCTACAAGTGAGACCCAGTACTTC; CDR3 protein: CASSLSGGATSETQYF
V gene: TRBV24-1; J gene: TRBJ2-1; CDR3 length: 16; clone size: NA; D gene: TRBD2; CDR3 DNA: TGTGCCACCAGTGATGCGAGCGGGGTCTCCTACAATGAGCAGTTCTTC; CDR3 protein: CATSDASGVSYNEQFF
V gene: TRBV4-2; J gene: TRBJ1-1; CDR3 length: 15; clone size: NA; D gene: TRBD1; CDR3 DNA: TGTGCCAGCGGGGATTGGGGACAGGGGGCCCCTGAAGCTTTCTTT; CDR3 protein: CASGDWGQGAPEAFF
V gene: TRBV7-8; J gene: TRBJ2-3; CDR3 length: 16; clone size: NA; D gene: TRBD2; CDR3 DNA: TGTGCCAGCAGCTCCGACTACGGCGGGAGCCCTGATACGCAGTATTTT; CDR3 protein: CASSSDYGGSPDTQYF
V gene: TRBV15; J gene: TRBJ1-4; CDR3 length: 15; clone size: NA; D gene: NA; CDR3 DNA: TGTGCCACCAGCAGAGAAACAGGAACTAATGAAAAACTGTTTTTT; CDR3 protein: CATSRETGTNEKLFF
V gene: TRBV27; J gene: TRBJ1-3; CDR3 length: 15; clone size: NA; D gene: NA; CDR3 DNA: TGTGCCAGCAGTATACGGGGGGGCTCTGGAAACACCATATATTTT; CDR3 protein: CASSIRGGSGNTIYF
V gene: TRBV4-2; J gene: TRBJ2-3; CDR3 length: 17; clone size: NA; D gene: TRBD2; CDR3 DNA: TGTGCCAGCAGCCAAGATTTGACGGCGGGAGCGGGAGATACGCAGTATTTT; CDR3 protein: CASSQDLTAGAGDTQYF
V gene: TRBV24-1; J gene: TRBJ2-3; CDR3 length: 21; clone size: once; D gene: TRBD2; CDR3 DNA: TGTGCCACCAGTGGAAACCATCTAGCGGGAGGGCTAAGGACCAGCACAGATACGCAGTATTTT; CDR3 protein: CATSGNHLAGGLRTSTDTQYF